This T cell receptor (beta chain) is from a study of human T cells and chemical hapten exposure. As for the study in general: The use of 2% DPC on about 2 cm by about 2 cm of upper inner arm skin constituted sensitization.

From the RACE reads, TCRdb called clonotypes with MiXCR, one entry per CDR3 protein. The sample yields more than 90,000 distinct CDR3 sequences, about 11% seen once. The time point was: patch test 1, 2 weeks after DPC sensitization. The treatment: therapeutic diphenylcyclopropenone sensitization with weekly scalp DPC. V lost 4 bases, J lost 2 bases, and 7 bases lay in between. CDR1 and CDR2 (germline): KGHDR, SFDVKD. This CDR3 has 13 amino acids. This receptor was obtained from a man aged 40-55 years with alopecia areata. Some clones in this sample may be carry-over from other donors' samples. V usage is TRBV24-1 and J usage is TRBJ1-2, with a tentative D call TRBD1 (5 bases). Source: whole blood, taken in connection with sensitization to the hapten diphenylcyclopropenone (DPC). CDR3 bases: TGTGCCACCAGTGACAGGGCAAACTATGGCTACACCTTC. Protein sequence: CATSDRANYGYTF.